This TCR beta chain derives from a study of control samples from healthy donors and cancer patients. Generated by immunoSEQ multiplex PCR, the TCRdb table keeps only in-frame clones and is missing some. The data show about 190,000 clones, approximately 90% seen once. Germline V gene data show CDR1 as MNHEY and CDR2 as SMNVEV (reference sequence). The junction had 5 bases not matched to a gene; V was cut back by 3 bases and J by 0 bases. The CDR3 sequence is 16 residues long. The receptor's source is a man aged 30 to 39 in good health. The chain is built from TRBV27 and TRBJ1-5; 7 bases agree with TRBD1. The sequenced sample was blood. This CDR3 reads CASSLAGGYSNQPQHF. In nucleotides, the CDR3 is TGTGCCAGCAGTTTGGCAGGGGGATATAGCAATCAGCCCCAGCATTTT.